This T cell receptor (beta chain) was sequenced in a study of cytomegalovirus exposure and HLA in healthy donors. Use of 60 Vbeta and 13 Jbeta primers characterized the PCR. Profiling relied on immunoSEQ multiplex PCR, and the TCRdb table lists in-frame clones only, not all of them. The data show over 150,000 clones, with 80% seen just once and under 0.75% held by the top ten. Specimen: PBMCs. This TCR came from a boy aged 10-17 years in good health and CMV-seronegative.

The CDR3 nucleotides read TGTGCCAGCAGCGATTGGACAGGGGCTGATGAGCAGTTCTTC. This sequence encodes CASSDWTGADEQFF. This chain links TRBV9 with TRBJ2-1; TRBD1 matches 9 bases. The CDR3 sequence is 14 residues long. V lost 3 bases, J lost 8 bases, and 6 bases stayed unmatched. Per germline, CDR1 SGDLS and CDR2 YYNGEE.